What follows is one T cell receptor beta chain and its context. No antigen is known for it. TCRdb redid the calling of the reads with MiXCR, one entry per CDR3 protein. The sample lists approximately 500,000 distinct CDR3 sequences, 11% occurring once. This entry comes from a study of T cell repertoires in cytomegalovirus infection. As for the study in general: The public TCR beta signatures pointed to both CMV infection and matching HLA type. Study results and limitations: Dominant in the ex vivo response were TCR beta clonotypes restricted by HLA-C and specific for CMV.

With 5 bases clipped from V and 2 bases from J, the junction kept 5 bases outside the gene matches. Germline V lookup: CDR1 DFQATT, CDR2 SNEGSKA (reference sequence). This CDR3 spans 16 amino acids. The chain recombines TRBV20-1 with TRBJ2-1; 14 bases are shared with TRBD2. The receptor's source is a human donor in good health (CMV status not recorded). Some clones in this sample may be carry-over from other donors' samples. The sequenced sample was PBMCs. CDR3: CSAPGTSGRAYNEQFF. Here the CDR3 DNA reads TGCAGTGCTCCCGGGACTAGCGGGAGAGCCTACAATGAGCAGTTCTTC.